This record looks at one T cell receptor beta chain sequence and its context. The data derive from a study of shared clonotypes between healthy human individuals. Study summary: For every donor, three CD4 naive, three CD4 memory, two CD8 naive and one CD8 memory plates were used.

Genomic DNA belonging to each subset was distributed in equal measure over several immunoSEQ plates. Per the original methods: As immunoSEQ supplied junction-only sequences (without quality scores), filtering differed. Sequenced by immunoSEQ multiplex PCR; TCRdb stores in-frame clones only, minus some. Clone size and the V and J calls come from that table; the DNA yielded D and trimming. Here the sample spans roughly 2.6 million clones, roughly 92% being singletons. This CDR3 region has 14 residues. The sample was naive CD4+ T cells sorted from blood. Indicated subset: CD45RA+ positively selected. This sequence was found in a man aged 18 to 29 in good health. The chain has TRBV21-1 and TRBJ2-7. TRBV21-1 is a pseudogene segment. The CDR3 nucleotides are TGTGCCAGCAGCAAATCGGAAGACTCCTACGAGCAGTACTTC. Encoded protein: CASSKSEDSYEQYF.